This TCR beta chain comes out of a study of CD8+ T cells in alopecia areata. On the study more broadly: Administration of oral tofacitinib to treated patients was at 5 to 10 mg twice daily.

RNA extraction and reverse transcription yielded cDNA as sequencing template. Produced via immunoSEQ multiplex PCR; TCRdb's table is partial and in-frame only. The sample lists about 120,000 clones, approximately 49% occurring once. It was from alopecia areata patients that lesional scalp punch biopsies and peripheral blood were collected. The CDR3 runs to 11 residues. CDR1 is SGHAT and CDR2 is FQNNGV in the germline V gene. V was pared by 1 base and J by 6 bases, with 2 bases between. Sequences were derived from CD8+ T cells sorted from blood, sampled at week 0. J is TRBJ2-3 and V is TRBV11-2; D is unresolved. The sequence came from a human donor with alopecia areata. The CDR3 loop is CASSLGDTQYF. The CDR3 DNA follows: TGTGCCAGCAGCTTAGGGGATACGCAGTATTTT.